Listed below are T cell receptor beta chains from one sample, sequenced in a study of blood T cells in healthy people across ages. TCRdb recomputed calls from the 5' RACE reads with MiXCR, one row per CDR3 protein. The sample includes about 1.6 million distinct CDR3 sequences, about 32% of them seen just once. Specimen: blood. These receptors came from a woman younger than 45 in good health. CDR3s include the opening cysteine and the closing phenylalanine or tryptophan. Fields, in order: CDR3 protein, CDR3 DNA, D gene, J gene, V gene, clone size. A D gene is named only where the DNA matches it firmly. Not all rows give a size; the values are once, few, many and, for expanded clones, a class.

CDR3 protein: CATRGRERTDTQYF
CDR3 DNA: TGTGCCACCCGGGGGAGGGAGCGCACAGATACGCAGTATTTT
D gene: TRBD2
J gene: TRBJ2-3
V gene: TRBV12-3/TRBV12-4
clone size: many

CDR3 protein: CASSERASGVSSTDTQYF
CDR3 DNA: TGCGCCAGCAGCGAACGGGCTAGCGGAGTATCTAGCACAGATACGCAGTATTTT
D gene: TRBD2
J gene: TRBJ2-3
V gene: TRBV5-1
clone size: -

CDR3 protein: CASSQLVGGPGTDTQYF
CDR3 DNA: TGTGCCAGCAGTCAACTCGTTGGGGGCCCCGGGACAGATACGCAGTATTTT
D gene: -
J gene: TRBJ2-3
V gene: TRBV14
clone size: -

CDR3 protein: CASSPTSGRSIDEQFF
CDR3 DNA: TGTGCCAGCAGCCCCACTAGCGGGAGAAGTATCGATGAGCAGTTCTTC
D gene: TRBD2
J gene: TRBJ2-1
V gene: TRBV9
clone size: few

CDR3 protein: CSAGPEGNRDYGYTF
CDR3 DNA: TGCAGTGCTGGGCCCGAGGGGAACAGGGACTATGGCTACACCTTC
D gene: -
J gene: TRBJ1-2
V gene: TRBV20-1
clone size: -

CDR3 protein: CASSIGLADSYEQYF
CDR3 DNA: TGTGCCAGCAGTATCGGACTAGCGGATTCCTACGAGCAGTACTTC
D gene: TRBD2
J gene: TRBJ2-7
V gene: TRBV6-6
clone size: few

CDR3 protein: CASSLRFFRGAGTEAFF
CDR3 DNA: TGCGCCAGCAGCCTGCGTTTTTTCCGAGGGGCGGGCACTGAAGCTTTCTTT
D gene: -
J gene: TRBJ1-1
V gene: TRBV4-1
clone size: many

CDR3 protein: CASSTGKAETQYF
CDR3 DNA: TGCGCCAGCAGCACGGGCAAGGCAGAGACCCAGTACTTC
D gene: -
J gene: TRBJ2-5
V gene: TRBV5-1
clone size: -

CDR3 protein: CASSVEASLLYNEQFF
CDR3 DNA: TGTGCCAGCAGCGTAGAGGCTAGCCTCCTCTACAATGAGCAGTTCTTC
D gene: -
J gene: TRBJ2-1
V gene: TRBV9
clone size: few

CDR3 protein: CASETDTRSQETQYF
CDR3 DNA: TGTGCCAGCGAAACGGACACCCGATCCCAAGAGACCCAGTACTTC
D gene: -
J gene: TRBJ2-5
V gene: TRBV2
clone size: few

CDR3 protein: CASSPRPPGVVAYEQYF
CDR3 DNA: TGTGCCAGCAGCCCCCGCCCCCCCGGAGTTGTAGCTTACGAGCAGTACTTC
D gene: -
J gene: TRBJ2-7
V gene: TRBV7-6
clone size: -

CDR3 protein: CASFRGGPGNQPQHF
CDR3 DNA: TGTGCCAGCTTTAGGGGGGGGCCAGGCAATCAGCCCCAGCATTTT
D gene: -
J gene: TRBJ1-5
V gene: TRBV6-1
clone size: -

CDR3 protein: CASSVDSRGGYGYTF
CDR3 DNA: TGTGCCAGCAGCGTAGATTCCAGGGGGGGCTATGGCTACACCTTC
D gene: TRBD1
J gene: TRBJ1-2
V gene: TRBV9
clone size: -

CDR3 protein: CASSLPGLYEQYF
CDR3 DNA: TGTGCCAGCAGCTTGCCAGGGCTGTACGAGCAGTACTTC
D gene: -
J gene: TRBJ2-7
V gene: TRBV7-2
clone size: many

CDR3 protein: CASSIAGEGAGTQYF
CDR3 DNA: TGTGCCAGCAGCATAGCGGGAGAAGGGGCAGGTACGCAGTATTTT
D gene: TRBD2
J gene: TRBJ2-3
V gene: TRBV6-5
clone size: once

CDR3 protein: CSASASGRASGANVLTF
CDR3 DNA: TGCAGTGCTAGTGCAAGCGGGAGGGCCTCTGGGGCCAACGTCCTGACTTTC
D gene: TRBD2
J gene: TRBJ2-6
V gene: TRBV20-1
clone size: -

CDR3 protein: CASSFAEHYEQYF
CDR3 DNA: TGTGCCAGCAGTTTCGCGGAGCACTACGAGCAGTACTTC
D gene: -
J gene: TRBJ2-7
V gene: TRBV28
clone size: -

CDR3 protein: CASSLGVAGGPMNNEQFF
CDR3 DNA: TGTGCCAGCAGTTTAGGGGTAGCGGGAGGCCCGATGAACAATGAGCAGTTCTTC
D gene: TRBD2
J gene: TRBJ2-1
V gene: TRBV12-3/TRBV12-4
clone size: -

CDR3 protein: CASSASLSANEKLFF
CDR3 DNA: TGTGCCAGCAGCGCTAGTCTATCAGCTAATGAAAAACTGTTTTTT
D gene: -
J gene: TRBJ1-4
V gene: TRBV12-3/TRBV12-4
clone size: -

CDR3 protein: CSVRATGELFF
CDR3 DNA: TGCAGCGTTAGAGCTACCGGGGAGCTGTTTTTT
D gene: -
J gene: TRBJ2-2
V gene: TRBV29-1
clone size: -

CDR3 protein: CASSQAPEADTQYF
CDR3 DNA: TGCGCCAGCAGCCAAGCGCCAGAGGCAGATACGCAGTATTTT
D gene: -
J gene: TRBJ2-3
V gene: TRBV4-1
clone size: once

CDR3 protein: CSARQGVSTDTQYF
CDR3 DNA: TGCAGTGCTAGGCAGGGAGTGAGCACAGATACGCAGTATTTT
D gene: -
J gene: TRBJ2-3
V gene: TRBV20-1
clone size: many

CDR3 protein: CASSQWTDDGYTF
CDR3 DNA: TGCGCCAGCAGCCAGTGGACAGATGATGGCTACACCTTC
D gene: -
J gene: TRBJ1-2
V gene: TRBV4-1
clone size: -

CDR3 protein: CAGSQGRGSRADTQYF
CDR3 DNA: TGCGCCGGCAGCCAAGGTCGAGGGAGCAGGGCAGATACGCAGTATTTT
D gene: -
J gene: TRBJ2-3
V gene: TRBV4-1
clone size: once

CDR3 protein: CASSAGRRTRGYTF
CDR3 DNA: TGCGCCAGCAGCGCGGGACGGAGGACGCGGGGCTACACCTTC
D gene: -
J gene: TRBJ1-2
V gene: TRBV5-1
clone size: -